This TCR beta chain stems from a study of T cell changes during pregnancy in multiple sclerosis (dated by TCRdb to about 2019). Regarding the complete study: In women with multiple sclerosis, the researchers looked at how the T cell repertoire shifted as pregnancy progressed.

The library relied on the immunoSEQ multiplex PCR assay. The immuneACCESS repertoire file appears here via TCRdb, limited to in-frame rearrangements. These files lack a portion of the clones; in checked studies, under half of the deficit traces to unresolved V genes, and the cause of the others is not known. This sample is represented by over 10,000 clones; about 85% of them were singletons. Approximately 14% of the sample comes from the top ten. From V the trimming removes 2 bases and from J it removes 0 bases, while the gene matches leave 5 bases of the junction unaccounted for. The CDR3, from cysteine to phenylalanine, totals 17 residues. The only DNA kept is the CDR3, 51 bases in frame from the first base. Sequences SGDLS (CDR1) and YYNGEE (CDR2) are obtained from the germline V gene. This clone was counted once. What antigen it recognizes has not been identified. No qualities accompany the bases; no much larger clone lies one base away.

Recombination connected TRBV9 to TRBJ2-6; a stretch of 7 junction bases matches TRBD1. The material was CD8+ T cells from peripheral blood mononuclear cells, obtained in the second trimester of pregnancy. This TCR was recovered from a female donor in good health, enrolled as a control in a pregnancy study. CDR3 reads: CASSVSGGYSGANVLTF. The DNA is TGTGCCAGCAGCGTGTCAGGGGGATACTCTGGGGCCAACGTCCTGACTTTC.